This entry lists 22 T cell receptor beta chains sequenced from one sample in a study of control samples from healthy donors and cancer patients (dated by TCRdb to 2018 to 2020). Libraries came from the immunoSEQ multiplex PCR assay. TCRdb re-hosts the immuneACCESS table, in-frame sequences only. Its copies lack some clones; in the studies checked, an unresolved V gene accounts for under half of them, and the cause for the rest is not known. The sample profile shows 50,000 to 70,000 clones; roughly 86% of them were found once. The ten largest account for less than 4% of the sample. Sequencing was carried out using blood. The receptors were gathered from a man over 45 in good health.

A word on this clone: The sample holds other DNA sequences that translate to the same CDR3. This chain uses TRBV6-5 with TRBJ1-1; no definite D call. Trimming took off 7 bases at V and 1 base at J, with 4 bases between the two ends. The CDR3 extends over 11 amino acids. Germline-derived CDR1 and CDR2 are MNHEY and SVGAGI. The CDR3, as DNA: TGTGCCAGCAAAGAGAACACTGAAGCTTTCTTT. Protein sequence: CASKENTEAFF.

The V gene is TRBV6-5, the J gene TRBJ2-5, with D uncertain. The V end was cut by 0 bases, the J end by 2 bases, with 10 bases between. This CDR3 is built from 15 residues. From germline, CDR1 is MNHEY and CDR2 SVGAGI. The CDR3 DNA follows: TGTGCCAGCAGTTACTCTGGGTCGTGGCAAGAGACCCAGTACTTC. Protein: CASSYSGSWQETQYF.

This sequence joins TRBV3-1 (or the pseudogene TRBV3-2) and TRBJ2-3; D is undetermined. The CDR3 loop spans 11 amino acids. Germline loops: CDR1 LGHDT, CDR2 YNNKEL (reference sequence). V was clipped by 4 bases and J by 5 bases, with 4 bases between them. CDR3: CASSRGDTQYF. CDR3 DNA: TGTGCCAGCAGCCGCGGAGATACGCAGTATTTT.

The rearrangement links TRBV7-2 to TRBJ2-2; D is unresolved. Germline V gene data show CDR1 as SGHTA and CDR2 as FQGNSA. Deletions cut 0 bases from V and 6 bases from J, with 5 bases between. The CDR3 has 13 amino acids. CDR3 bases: TGTGCCAGCAGCTTAGCAGGGCCCGGGGAGCTGTTTTTT. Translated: CASSLAGPGELFF.

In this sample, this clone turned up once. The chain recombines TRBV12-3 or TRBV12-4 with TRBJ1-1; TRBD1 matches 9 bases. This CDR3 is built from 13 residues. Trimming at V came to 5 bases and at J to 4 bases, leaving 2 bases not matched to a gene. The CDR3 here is CASSRQGGTEAFF. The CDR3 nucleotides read TGTGCCAGCAGTCGACAGGGGGGCACTGAAGCTTTCTTT.

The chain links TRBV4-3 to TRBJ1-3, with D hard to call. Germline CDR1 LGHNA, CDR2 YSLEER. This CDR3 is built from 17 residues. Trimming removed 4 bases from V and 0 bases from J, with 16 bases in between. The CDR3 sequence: CASSPQAGTTSGNTIYF. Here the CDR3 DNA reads TGCGCCAGCAGCCCCCAAGCTGGAACAACCTCTGGAAACACCATATATTTT.

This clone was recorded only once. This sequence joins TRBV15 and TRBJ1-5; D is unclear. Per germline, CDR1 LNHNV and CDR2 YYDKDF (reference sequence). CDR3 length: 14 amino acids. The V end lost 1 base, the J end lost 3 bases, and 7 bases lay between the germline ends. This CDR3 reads CATSRATYNQPQHF. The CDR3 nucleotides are TGTGCCACCAGCAGAGCCACCTACAATCAGCCCCAGCATTTT.

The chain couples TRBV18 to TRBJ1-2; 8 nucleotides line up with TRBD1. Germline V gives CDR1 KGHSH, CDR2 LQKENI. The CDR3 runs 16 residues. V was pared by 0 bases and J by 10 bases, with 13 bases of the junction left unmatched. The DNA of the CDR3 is TGTGCCAGCTCACCACCGGGGGACAGGCAGCCCAGGACCTACACCTTC. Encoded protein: CASSPPGDRQPRTYTF.

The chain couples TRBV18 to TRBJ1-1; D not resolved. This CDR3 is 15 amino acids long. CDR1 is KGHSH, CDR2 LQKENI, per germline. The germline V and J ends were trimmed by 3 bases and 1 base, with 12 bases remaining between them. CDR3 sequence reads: CASSPLHGENTEAFF. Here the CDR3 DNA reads TGTGCCAGCTCACCTTTACACGGGGAGAACACTGAAGCTTTCTTT.

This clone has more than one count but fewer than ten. CDR3 sequence: CASSSRWEGNNEQFF. CDR3 nucleotides: TGTGCCAGCAGCTCCCGATGGGAGGGCAACAATGAGCAGTTCTTC. The V gene is TRBV9, the J gene TRBJ2-1; 7 nucleotides match TRBD2. In germline, CDR1 is SGDLS, CDR2 YYNGEE. Losses at the gene ends were 4 bases for V and 5 bases for J; bases not matched to a gene: 9. The CDR3 covers 15 residues.

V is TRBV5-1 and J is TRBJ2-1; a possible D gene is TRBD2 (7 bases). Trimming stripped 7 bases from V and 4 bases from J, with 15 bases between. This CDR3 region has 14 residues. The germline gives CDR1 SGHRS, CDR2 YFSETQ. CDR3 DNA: TGCGCCAGCTCCGTGGGGGGGCCGTACAATGAGCAGTTCTTC. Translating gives CASSVGGPYNEQFF.

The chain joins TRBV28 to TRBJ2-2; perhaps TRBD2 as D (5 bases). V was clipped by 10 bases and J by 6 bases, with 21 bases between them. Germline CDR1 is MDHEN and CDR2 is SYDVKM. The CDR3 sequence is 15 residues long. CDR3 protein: CATSGLLNDAGELFF. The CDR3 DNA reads TGTGCCACCAGCGGACTTTTAAATGACGCCGGGGAGCTGTTTTTT.

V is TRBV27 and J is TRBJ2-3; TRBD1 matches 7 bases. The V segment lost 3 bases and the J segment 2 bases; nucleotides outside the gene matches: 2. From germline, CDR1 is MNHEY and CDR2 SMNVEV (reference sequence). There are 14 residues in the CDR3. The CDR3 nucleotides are TGTGCCAGCAGTTTGGGACAGTTCACAGATACGCAGTATTTT. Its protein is CASSLGQFTDTQYF.

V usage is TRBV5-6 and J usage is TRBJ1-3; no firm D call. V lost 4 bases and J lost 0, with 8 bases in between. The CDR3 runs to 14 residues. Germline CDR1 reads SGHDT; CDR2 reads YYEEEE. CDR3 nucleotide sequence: TGTGCCAGCAGCCATACGTCCTCTGGAAACACCATATATTTT. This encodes CASSHTSSGNTIYF.

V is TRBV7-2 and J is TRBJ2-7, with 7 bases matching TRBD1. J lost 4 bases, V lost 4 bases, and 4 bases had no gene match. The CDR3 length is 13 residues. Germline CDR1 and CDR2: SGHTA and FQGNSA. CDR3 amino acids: CASSSDRPYEQYF. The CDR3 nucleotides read TGTGCCAGCAGCTCGGACAGGCCGTACGAGCAGTACTTC.

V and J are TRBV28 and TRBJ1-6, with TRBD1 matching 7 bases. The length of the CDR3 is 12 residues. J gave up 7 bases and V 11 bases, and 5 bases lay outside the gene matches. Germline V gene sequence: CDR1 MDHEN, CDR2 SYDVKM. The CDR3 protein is CASGTANSPLHF. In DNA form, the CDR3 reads TGTGCCTCCGGGACAGCGAATTCACCCCTCCACTTT.

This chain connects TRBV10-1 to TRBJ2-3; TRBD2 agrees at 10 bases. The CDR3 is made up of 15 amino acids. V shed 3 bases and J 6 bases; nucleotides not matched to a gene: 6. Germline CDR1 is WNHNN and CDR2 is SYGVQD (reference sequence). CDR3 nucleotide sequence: TGCGCCAGCAGTGATCCTAGCGGGAGTGCCGATACGCAGTATTTT. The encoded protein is CASSDPSGSADTQYF.

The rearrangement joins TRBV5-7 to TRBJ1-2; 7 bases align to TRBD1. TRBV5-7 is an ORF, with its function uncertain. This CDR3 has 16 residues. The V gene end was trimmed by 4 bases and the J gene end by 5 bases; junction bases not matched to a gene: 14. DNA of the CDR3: TGTGCCAGCAGCCCAGGCACACGACAGGGAGAATATGGCTACACCTTC. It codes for CASSPGTRQGEYGYTF.

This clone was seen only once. Here the CDR3 reads CASSYQQGDNEQYF. CDR3 sequence (DNA): TGTGCCAGCAGTTACCAACAGGGGGATAACGAGCAGTACTTC. V gene TRBV6-5 combines with J gene TRBJ2-7; 8 nucleotides agree with TRBD1. This CDR3 contains 14 residues. The trim removed 2 bases at V and 5 bases at J, leaving 5 bases unmatched. The V gene's germline CDR1 is MNHEY and CDR2 SVGAGI.

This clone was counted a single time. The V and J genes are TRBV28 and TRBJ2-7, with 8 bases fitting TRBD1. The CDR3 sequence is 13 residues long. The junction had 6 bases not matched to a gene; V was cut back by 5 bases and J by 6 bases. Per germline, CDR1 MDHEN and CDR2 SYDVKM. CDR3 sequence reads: CASSVDRGGEQYF. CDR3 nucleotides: TGTGCCAGCAGTGTCGACAGGGGTGGCGAGCAGTACTTC.

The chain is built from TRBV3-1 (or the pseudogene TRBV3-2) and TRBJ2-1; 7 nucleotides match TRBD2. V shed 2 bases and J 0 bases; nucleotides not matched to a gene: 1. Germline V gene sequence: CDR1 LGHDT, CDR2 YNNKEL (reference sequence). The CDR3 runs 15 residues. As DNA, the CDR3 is TGTGCCAGCAGCCAAAGCGGGAACTCCTACAATGAGCAGTTCTTC. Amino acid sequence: CASSQSGNSYNEQFF.

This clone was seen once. As DNA, the CDR3 is TGTGCCAGCAGCTTCTCAGCGGGAGGGGTTAGTGAGCAGTTCTTC. This codes for CASSFSAGGVSEQFF. V usage is TRBV11-2 and J usage is TRBJ2-1; 10 bases match TRBD2. V shed 3 bases and J 9 bases; nucleotides not matched to a gene: 8. The germline V gene has CDR1 SGHAT and CDR2 FQNNGV. The CDR3 runs 15 residues. The whole variable domain, remainder taken from reference TRBV11-2 and TRBJ2-1, is EAGVAQSPRYKIIEKRQSVAFWCNPISGHATLYWYQQILGQGPKLLIQFQNNGVVDDSQLPKDRFSAERLKGVDSTLKIQPAKLEDSAVYLCASSFSAGGVSEQFFGPGTRLTVL.